The rows below give T cell receptor beta chains drawn from one sample of a study of T cells after yellow fever vaccination. MiXCR was run by TCRdb on the 5' RACE reads, yielding one entry per CDR3 protein. The sample lists hundreds of thousands of distinct CDR3 sequences, about 12% seen once, with 2.5% to 4% in the top ten. The source was CD4+ T cells sorted from PBMCs, collected 15 days after the yellow fever booster vaccination. The source of these receptors is a man aged 18 to 29 who received the YFV17D yellow fever vaccine. Each CDR3 is given with its conserved first and last residue. D genes are given only for firm matches. Rows may omit the clone size; those that give it use once, few, many or a size class.

j_gene,abundance,d_gene,v_gene,CDR3aa,CDR3nt
TRBJ1-3,few,-,TRBV20-1,CSARQTNSGNTIYF,TGCAGTGCTAGACAGACGAACTCTGGAAACACCATATATTTT
TRBJ2-1,few,-,TRBV5-5,CASSLGGAGGRPAYNEQFF,TGTGCCAGCAGCTTGGGGGGTGCCGGGGGACGACCCGCCTACAATGAGCAGTTCTTC
TRBJ1-2,-,-,TRBV21-1,CARETGVNYGYTF,TGTGCCAGGGAGACAGGGGTCAACTATGGCTACACCTTC
TRBJ2-1,-,TRBD1,TRBV11-3,CASSLDRGTGRNNEQFF,TGTGCCAGCAGCTTAGATCGCGGGACAGGGAGAAACAATGAGCAGTTCTTC
TRBJ1-6,few,TRBD1,TRBV18,CASSPGGAGGDPLHF,TGTGCCAGCTCACCAGGAGGGGCAGGGGGAGATCCCCTCCACTTT
TRBJ2-7,many,-,TRBV28,CASSPSDAEGSEQYF,TGTGCCAGCAGTCCGTCGGACGCGGAAGGGTCCGAGCAGTACTTC
TRBJ2-5,few,TRBD1,TRBV4-1,CASSQSDRGFGETQYF,TGCGCCAGCAGCCAGTCGGACAGGGGGTTCGGGGAGACCCAGTACTTC
TRBJ1-2,few,TRBD1,TRBV18,CASSSVPGQASYGYTF,TGTGCCAGCTCGTCGGTGCCGGGACAGGCTTCGTATGGCTACACCTTC
TRBJ2-3,-,TRBD2,TRBV12-3/TRBV12-4,CASSLSSGGTSQYF,TGTGCCAGCAGTTTATCTAGCGGGGGGACTTCGCAGTATTTT
TRBJ2-3,-,-,TRBV5-1,CASRSQGFTDTQYF,TGCGCCAGCAGGTCGCAGGGTTTCACAGATACGCAGTATTTT
TRBJ1-5,few,-,TRBV3-2,CASSRGKGGNQTQHF,TGTGCCAGCAGCCGAGGGAAGGGGGGCAATCAGACCCAGCATTTT
TRBJ1-5,few,-,TRBV28,CASRGSSETQHF,TGTGCCAGCAGGGGGTCGAGCGAGACCCAGCATTTT
TRBJ1-1,-,-,TRBV6-2/TRBV6-3,CASSYSQLNTEAFF,TGTGCCAGCAGTTACTCCCAGTTGAACACTGAAGCTTTCTTT
TRBJ2-5,-,TRBD1,TRBV5-4,CASSLGQKEETQYF,TGTGCCAGCAGCCTGGGACAGAAAGAAGAGACCCAGTACTTC
TRBJ1-2,-,-,TRBV18,CASSQWALGSPNYGYTF,TGTGCCAGCTCACAATGGGCCTTGGGAAGCCCAAACTATGGCTACACCTTC
TRBJ1-1,few,-,TRBV7-2,CASGLSRWNTEAFF,TGTGCCAGCGGCCTGAGTAGGTGGAACACTGAAGCTTTCTTT
TRBJ2-1,-,-,TRBV24-1,CATSDGGPHNEQFF,TGTGCCACCAGTGATGGGGGACCTCACAATGAGCAGTTCTTC
TRBJ1-2,few,TRBD1,TRBV7-2,CASSLAEGALSYGYTF,TGTGCCAGCAGCTTAGCCGAGGGGGCGCTTAGCTATGGCTACACCTTC
TRBJ1-6,few,TRBD1,TRBV6-2/TRBV6-3,CASRRPGTGDSPLHF,TGTGCCAGCCGCCGCCCCGGGACAGGGGATTCACCCCTCCACTTT
TRBJ1-5,few,TRBD1,TRBV7-9,CASSLSSGGLSNQPQHF,TGTGCCAGCAGCTTATCCTCAGGGGGACTTAGCAATCAGCCCCAGCATTTT
TRBJ2-5,-,TRBD1,TRBV28,CASSPLRDSKRQETQYF,TGTGCCAGCAGCCCGCTCCGGGACAGTAAACGACAAGAGACCCAGTACTTC
TRBJ2-5,-,-,TRBV20-1,CSAMAGLPRETQYF,TGCAGTGCTATGGCGGGTCTCCCGAGGGAGACCCAGTACTTC
TRBJ2-7,few,TRBD1,TRBV20-1,CSAGTGKSYEQYF,TGCAGTGCTGGGACAGGAAAATCCTACGAGCAGTACTTC
TRBJ2-7,few,TRBD2,TRBV4-1,CASSQVSGGYEQYF,TGCGCCAGCAGCCAAGTTAGCGGGGGGTACGAGCAGTACTTC
TRBJ1-1,-,-,TRBV5-6,CASSLFQGRYTEAFF,TGTGCCAGCAGCTTGTTTCAGGGACGATACACTGAAGCTTTCTTT
TRBJ2-1,-,TRBD1,TRBV6-2/TRBV6-3,CASGPFGQGAYNEQFF,TGTGCCAGCGGGCCCTTTGGCCAGGGGGCCTACAATGAGCAGTTCTTC
TRBJ2-2,-,-,TRBV4-2,CASSLGTGQNTGELFF,TGTGCCAGCAGCCTTGGAACTGGACAGAACACCGGGGAGCTGTTTTTT
TRBJ2-5,many,TRBD1,TRBV7-2,CASSLVNAGGLETQYF,TGTGCCAGCAGCTTAGTTAATGCAGGGGGCCTGGAGACCCAGTACTTC
TRBJ2-5,-,-,TRBV24-1,CATGVPGRETQYF,TGTGCCACAGGCGTTCCGGGACGGGAGACCCAGTACTTC
TRBJ2-4,few,-,TRBV29-1,CSVHLGAGSNIQYF,TGCAGCGTCCATTTGGGGGCAGGGAGTAACATTCAGTACTTC
TRBJ2-2,-,-,TRBV7-2,CASSFSNRATGELFF,TGTGCCAGCAGCTTCTCTAACAGGGCCACCGGGGAGCTGTTTTTT
TRBJ2-3,-,TRBD2,TRBV7-9,CASSSAGRDTQYF,TGTGCCAGCAGCTCGGCCGGGAGGGATACGCAGTATTTT
TRBJ2-1,-,TRBD2,TRBV7-8,CASSLFPGLDYNEQFF,TGTGCCAGCAGCTTATTCCCGGGACTAGACTACAATGAGCAGTTCTTC
TRBJ2-1,-,-,TRBV27,CASSLVRSNNEQFF,TGTGCCAGCAGTTTGGTCCGGAGTAACAATGAGCAGTTCTTC
TRBJ2-2,few,TRBD2,TRBV18,CASSPHRILAGGAGELFF,TGTGCCAGCTCACCACATCGGATTCTGGCGGGGGGCGCCGGGGAGCTGTTTTTT
TRBJ1-2,few,-,TRBV6-6,CASSYLTGNYGYTF,TGTGCCAGCAGTTACTTAACAGGGAACTATGGCTACACCTTC
TRBJ2-1,-,TRBD2,TRBV11-3,CASRETSDHEQFF,TGTGCCAGCAGGGAGACTAGCGACCATGAGCAGTTCTTC
TRBJ2-3,-,-,TRBV2,CASTSGFRTDTQYF,TGTGCCAGCACCAGCGGTTTCCGCACAGATACGCAGTATTTT
TRBJ1-6,few,TRBD1,TRBV20-1,CSARQTGGRSPLHF,TGCAGTGCCCGTCAAACAGGGGGCAGATCACCCCTCCACTTT
TRBJ2-2,few,-,TRBV11-2,CASNQWGANTGELFF,TGTGCCAGCAACCAGTGGGGGGCGAACACCGGGGAGCTGTTTTTT
TRBJ2-1,-,-,TRBV2,CASSARQGGKQFF,TGTGCCAGCAGTGCTCGGCAGGGGGGCAAGCAGTTCTTC
TRBJ1-6,many,-,TRBV12-5,CASGSGLSYNSPLHF,TGTGCTAGTGGTTCGGGACTCTCCTATAATTCACCCCTCCACTTT
TRBJ2-5,many,-,TRBV29-1,CSALDGPGTQYF,TGCAGCGCCCTGGACGGACCGGGGACCCAGTACTTC
TRBJ1-5,-,-,TRBV3-1,CASSRGTSSNQPQHF,TGTGCCAGCAGTCGCGGGACATCCAGCAATCAGCCCCAGCATTTT
TRBJ1-6,-,TRBD1,TRBV9,CASSDEPGQGVGSPLHF,TGTGCCAGCAGCGACGAACCGGGACAGGGGGTCGGATCACCCCTCCACTTT
TRBJ2-2,few,-,TRBV19,CASNFHPVTGELFF,TGTGCCAGCAACTTCCACCCGGTCACCGGGGAGCTGTTTTTT
TRBJ2-3,few,TRBD2,TRBV18,CASSSLPGLPIPGQYF,TGTGCCAGCTCATCCTTACCGGGACTACCAATCCCGGGGCAGTATTTT
TRBJ2-2,few,TRBD1,TRBV7-7,CASSLAPTGAGELFF,TGTGCTAGCAGCTTAGCCCCCACAGGGGCTGGGGAGCTGTTTTTT
TRBJ1-4,few,TRBD1,TRBV20-1,CSARDSGQGATNEKLFF,TGCAGTGCTAGAGACTCAGGACAGGGTGCAACTAATGAAAAACTGTTTTTT
TRBJ1-2,-,TRBD1,TRBV29-1,CSVSQGAWGYTF,TGCAGCGTTTCACAGGGGGCGTGGGGCTACACCTTC
TRBJ2-7,-,TRBD1,TRBV3-1,CASSQVSGGFDEQYF,TGTGCCAGCAGCCAAGTCTCAGGGGGCTTCGACGAGCAGTACTTC
TRBJ2-1,-,-,TRBV4-2,CASSQTRVNEQFF,TGTGCCAGCAGCCAGACAAGGGTCAATGAGCAGTTCTTC
TRBJ2-3,-,-,TRBV5-1,CASSLNAPDTQYF,TGCGCCAGCAGCTTGAACGCTCCAGATACGCAGTATTTT
TRBJ2-3,many,-,TRBV5-6,CASSSLTLASTDTQYF,TGTGCCAGCAGCTCGCTGACTTTGGCTAGCACAGATACGCAGTATTTT
TRBJ2-1,few,TRBD1,TRBV20-1,CSARGTGKVTYNEQFF,TGCAGTGCTAGAGGGACAGGGAAGGTGACCTACAATGAGCAGTTCTTC